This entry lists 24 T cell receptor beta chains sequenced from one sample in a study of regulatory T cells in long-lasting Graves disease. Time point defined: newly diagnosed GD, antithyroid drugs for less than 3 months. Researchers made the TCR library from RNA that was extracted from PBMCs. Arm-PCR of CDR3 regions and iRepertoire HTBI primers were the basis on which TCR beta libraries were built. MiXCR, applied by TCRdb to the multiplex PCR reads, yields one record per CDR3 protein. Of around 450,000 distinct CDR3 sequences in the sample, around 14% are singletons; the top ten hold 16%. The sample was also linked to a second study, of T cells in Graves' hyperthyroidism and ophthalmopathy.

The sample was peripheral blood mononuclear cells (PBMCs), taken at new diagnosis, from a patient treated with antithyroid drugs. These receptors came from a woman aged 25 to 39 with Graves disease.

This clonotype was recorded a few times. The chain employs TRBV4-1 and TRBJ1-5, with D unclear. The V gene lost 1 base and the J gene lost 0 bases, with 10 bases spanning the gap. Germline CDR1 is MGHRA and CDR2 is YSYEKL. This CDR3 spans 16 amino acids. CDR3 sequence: CASSQGAVYSNQPQHF. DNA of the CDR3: TGCGCCAGCAGCCAAGGGGCGGTTTATAGCAATCAGCCCCAGCATTTT.

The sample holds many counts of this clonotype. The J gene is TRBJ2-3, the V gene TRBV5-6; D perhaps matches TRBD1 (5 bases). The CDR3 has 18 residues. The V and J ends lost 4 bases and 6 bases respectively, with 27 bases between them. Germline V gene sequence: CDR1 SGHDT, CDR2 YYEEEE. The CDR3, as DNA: TGTGCCAGCAGCCGACGCAGGGCGCGGCAAGCGATCTCGGATACGCAGTATTTT. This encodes CASSRRRARQAISDTQYF.

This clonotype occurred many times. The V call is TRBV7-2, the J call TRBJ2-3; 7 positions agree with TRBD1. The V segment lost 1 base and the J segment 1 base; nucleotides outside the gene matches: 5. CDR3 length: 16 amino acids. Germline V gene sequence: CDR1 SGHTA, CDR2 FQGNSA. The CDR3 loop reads CASSLVQGIGTDTQYF. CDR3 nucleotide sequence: TGTGCCAGCAGCTTAGTACAGGGGATAGGCACAGATACGCAGTATTTT.

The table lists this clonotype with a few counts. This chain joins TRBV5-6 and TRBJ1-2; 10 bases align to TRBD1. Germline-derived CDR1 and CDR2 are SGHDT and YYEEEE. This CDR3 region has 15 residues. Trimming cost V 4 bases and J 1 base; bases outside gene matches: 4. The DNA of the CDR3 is TGTGCCAGCAGCCGTGGACAGGGGGGTAACTATGGCTACACCTTC. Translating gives CASSRGQGGNYGYTF.

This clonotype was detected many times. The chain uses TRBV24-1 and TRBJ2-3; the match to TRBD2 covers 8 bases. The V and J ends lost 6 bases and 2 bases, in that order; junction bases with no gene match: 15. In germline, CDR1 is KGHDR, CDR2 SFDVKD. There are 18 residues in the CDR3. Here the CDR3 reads CATSTPRASGSPTDTQYF. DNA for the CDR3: TGTGCCACCAGTACCCCCCGGGCGAGCGGGAGTCCCACAGATACGCAGTATTTT.

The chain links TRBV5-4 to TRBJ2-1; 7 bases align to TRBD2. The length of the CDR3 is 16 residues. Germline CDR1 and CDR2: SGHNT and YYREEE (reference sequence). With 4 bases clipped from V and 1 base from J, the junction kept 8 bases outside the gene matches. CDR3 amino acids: CASSPRKAGSYNEQFF. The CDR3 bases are TGTGCCAGCAGCCCCCGGAAAGCGGGATCCTACAATGAGCAGTTCTTC.

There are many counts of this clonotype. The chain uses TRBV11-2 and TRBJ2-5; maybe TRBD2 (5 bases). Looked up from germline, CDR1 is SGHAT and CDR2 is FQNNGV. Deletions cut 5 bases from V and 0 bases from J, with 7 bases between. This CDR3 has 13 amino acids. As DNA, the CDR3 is TGTGCCAGCAGCGTCGGGAACCAAGAGACCCAGTACTTC. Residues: CASSVGNQETQYF.

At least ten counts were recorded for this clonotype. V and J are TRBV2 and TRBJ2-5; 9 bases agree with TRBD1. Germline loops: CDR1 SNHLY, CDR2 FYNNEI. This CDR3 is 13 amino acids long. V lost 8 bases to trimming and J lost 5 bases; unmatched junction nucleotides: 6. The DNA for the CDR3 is TGTGCCAGCGAGAGGGACAGGGAGGAGACCCAGTACTTC. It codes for CASERDREETQYF.

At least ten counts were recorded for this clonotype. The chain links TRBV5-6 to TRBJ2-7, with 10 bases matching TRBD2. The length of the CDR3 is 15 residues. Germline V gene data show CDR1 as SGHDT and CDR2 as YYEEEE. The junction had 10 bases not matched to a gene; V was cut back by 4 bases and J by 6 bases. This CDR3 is CASSPPSGSPSEQYF. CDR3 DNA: TGTGCCAGCAGCCCCCCTAGCGGGAGTCCAAGCGAGCAGTACTTC.

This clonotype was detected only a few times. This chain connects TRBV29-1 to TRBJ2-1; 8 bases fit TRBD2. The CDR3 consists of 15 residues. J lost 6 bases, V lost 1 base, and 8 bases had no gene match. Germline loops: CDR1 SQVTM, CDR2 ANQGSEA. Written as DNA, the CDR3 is TGCAGCGTTGAAGCCAGTGGACTAGCAATCAATGAGCAGTTCTTC. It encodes CSVEASGLAINEQFF.

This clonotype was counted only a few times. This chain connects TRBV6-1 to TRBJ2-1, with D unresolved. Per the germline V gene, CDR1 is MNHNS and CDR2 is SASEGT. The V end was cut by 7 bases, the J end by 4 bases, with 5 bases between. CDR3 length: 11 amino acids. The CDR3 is CASTGYNEQFF. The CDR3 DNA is TGTGCCAGCACTGGGTACAATGAGCAGTTCTTC.

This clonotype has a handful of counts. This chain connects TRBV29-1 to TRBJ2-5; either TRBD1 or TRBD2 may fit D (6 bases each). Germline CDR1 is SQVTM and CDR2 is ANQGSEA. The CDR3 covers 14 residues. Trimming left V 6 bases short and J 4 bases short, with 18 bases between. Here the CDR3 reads CSVNPWGARETQYF. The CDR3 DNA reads TGCAGCGTGAACCCTTGGGGGGCTAGAGAGACCCAGTACTTC.

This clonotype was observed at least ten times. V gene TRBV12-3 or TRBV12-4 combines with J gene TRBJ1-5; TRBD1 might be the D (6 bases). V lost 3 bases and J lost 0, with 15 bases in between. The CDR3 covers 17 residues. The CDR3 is CASSLDGQLLSNQPQHF. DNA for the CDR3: TGTGCCAGCAGTTTGGACGGACAGTTGCTTAGCAATCAGCCCCAGCATTTT.

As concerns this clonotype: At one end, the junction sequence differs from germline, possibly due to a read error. The chain's CDR3 is CSARGLAINEQLF. DNA for the CDR3: TGCAGTGCTAGAGGGCTAGCGATTAATGAGCAGCTCTTC. The chain joins TRBV20-1 to TRBJ2-1; TRBD2 is a possible D gene (6 bases). The CDR3 has 13 residues. The germline CDR1 and CDR2 sequences are DFQATT and SNEGSKA (reference sequence).

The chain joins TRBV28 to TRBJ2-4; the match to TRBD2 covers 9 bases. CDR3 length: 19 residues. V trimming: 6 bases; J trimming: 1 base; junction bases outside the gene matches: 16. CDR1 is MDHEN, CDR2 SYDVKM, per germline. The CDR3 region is CASSLGDSGRGAAKNIQYF. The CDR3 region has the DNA TGTGCCAGCAGCCTAGGCGATAGCGGGAGAGGGGCCGCCAAAAACATTCAGTACTTC.

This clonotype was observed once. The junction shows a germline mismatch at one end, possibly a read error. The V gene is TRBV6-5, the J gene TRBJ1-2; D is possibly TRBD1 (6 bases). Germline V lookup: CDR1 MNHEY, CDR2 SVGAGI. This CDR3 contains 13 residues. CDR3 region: CTSSYSAGDGYTF. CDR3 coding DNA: TGTACCAGCAGTTACTCTGCAGGGGATGGCTACACCTTC.

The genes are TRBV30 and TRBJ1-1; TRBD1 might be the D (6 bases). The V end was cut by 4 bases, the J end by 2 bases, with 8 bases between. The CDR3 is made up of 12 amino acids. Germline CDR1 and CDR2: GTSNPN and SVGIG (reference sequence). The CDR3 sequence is CAWTGDNTEAFF. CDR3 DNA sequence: TGTGCCTGGACAGGGGATAACACTGAAGCTTTCTTT.

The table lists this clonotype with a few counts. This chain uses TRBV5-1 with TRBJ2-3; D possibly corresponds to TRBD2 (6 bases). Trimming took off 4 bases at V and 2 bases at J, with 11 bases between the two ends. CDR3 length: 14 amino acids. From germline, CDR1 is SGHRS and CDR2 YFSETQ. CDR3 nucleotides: TGCGCCAGCAGCCGAGGACTAACCACAGATACGCAGTATTTT. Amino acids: CASSRGLTTDTQYF.

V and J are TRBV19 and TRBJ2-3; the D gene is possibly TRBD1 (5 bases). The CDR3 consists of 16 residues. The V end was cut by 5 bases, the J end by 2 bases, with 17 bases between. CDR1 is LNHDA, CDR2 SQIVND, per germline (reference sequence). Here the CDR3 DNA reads TGTGCCAGTAGTTCGGCTAAAGGGGCTTACACAGATACGCAGTATTTT. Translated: CASSSAKGAYTDTQYF.

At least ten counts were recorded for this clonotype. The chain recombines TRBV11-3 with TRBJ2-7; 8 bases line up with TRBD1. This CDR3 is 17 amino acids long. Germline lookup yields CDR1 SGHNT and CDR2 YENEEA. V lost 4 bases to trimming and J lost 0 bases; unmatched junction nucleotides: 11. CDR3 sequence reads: CASSSLGAGGISYEQYF. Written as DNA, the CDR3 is TGTGCCAGCAGCTCCCTAGGGGCAGGGGGCATCTCCTACGAGCAGTACTTC.

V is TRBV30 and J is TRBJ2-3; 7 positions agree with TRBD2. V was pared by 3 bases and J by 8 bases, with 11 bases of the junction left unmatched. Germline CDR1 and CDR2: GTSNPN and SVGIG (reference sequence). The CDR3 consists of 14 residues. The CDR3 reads CAWSPGRVQGTQYF. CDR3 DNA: TGTGCCTGGAGCCCAGGGAGGGTTCAGGGTACGCAGTATTTT.

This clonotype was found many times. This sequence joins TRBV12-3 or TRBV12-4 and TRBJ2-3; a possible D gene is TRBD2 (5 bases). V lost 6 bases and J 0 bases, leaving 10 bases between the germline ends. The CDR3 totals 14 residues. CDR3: CASRRGGSTDTQYF. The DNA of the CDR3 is TGTGCCAGCAGGCGCGGCGGGAGCACAGATACGCAGTATTTT.

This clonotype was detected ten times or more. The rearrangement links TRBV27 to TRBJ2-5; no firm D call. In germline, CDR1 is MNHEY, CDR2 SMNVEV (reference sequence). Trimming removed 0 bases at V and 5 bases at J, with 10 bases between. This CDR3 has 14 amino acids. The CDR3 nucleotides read TGTGCCAGCAGTTTATCGATTGACTCCGAGACCCAGTACTTC. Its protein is CASSLSIDSETQYF.

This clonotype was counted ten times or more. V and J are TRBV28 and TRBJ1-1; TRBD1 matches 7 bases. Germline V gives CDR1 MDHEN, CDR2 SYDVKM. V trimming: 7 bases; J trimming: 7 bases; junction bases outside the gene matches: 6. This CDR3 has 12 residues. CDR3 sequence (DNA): TGTGCCAGCAACCGACAGGGACTTGAAGCTTTCTTT. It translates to CASNRQGLEAFF.